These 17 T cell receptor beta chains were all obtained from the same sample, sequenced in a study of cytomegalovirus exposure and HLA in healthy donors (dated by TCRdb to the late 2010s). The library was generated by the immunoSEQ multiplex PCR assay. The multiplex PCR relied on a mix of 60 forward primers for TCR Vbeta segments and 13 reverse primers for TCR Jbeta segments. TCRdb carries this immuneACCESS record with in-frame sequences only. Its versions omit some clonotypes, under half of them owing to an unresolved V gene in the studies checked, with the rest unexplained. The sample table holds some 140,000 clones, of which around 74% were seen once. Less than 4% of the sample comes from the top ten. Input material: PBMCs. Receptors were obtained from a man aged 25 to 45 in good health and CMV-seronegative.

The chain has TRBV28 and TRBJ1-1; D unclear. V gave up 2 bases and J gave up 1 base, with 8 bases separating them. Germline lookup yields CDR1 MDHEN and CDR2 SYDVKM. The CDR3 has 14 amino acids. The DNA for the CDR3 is TGTGCCAGCAGTTTACTATCGGGGAACACTGAAGCTTTCTTT. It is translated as CASSLLSGNTEAFF.

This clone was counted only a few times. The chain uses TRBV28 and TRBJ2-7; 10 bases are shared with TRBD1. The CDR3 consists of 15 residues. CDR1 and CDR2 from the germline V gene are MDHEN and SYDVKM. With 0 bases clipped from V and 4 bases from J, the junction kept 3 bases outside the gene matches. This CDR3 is CASSLWGTGEYEQYF. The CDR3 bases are TGTGCCAGCAGTTTATGGGGGACAGGGGAATACGAGCAGTACTTC. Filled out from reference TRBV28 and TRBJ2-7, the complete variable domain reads DVKVTQSSRYLVKRTGEKVFLECVQDMDHENMFWYRQDPGLGLRLIYFSYDVKMKEKGDIPEGYSVSREKKERFSLILESASTNQTSMYLCASSLWGTGEYEQYFGPGTRLTVT.

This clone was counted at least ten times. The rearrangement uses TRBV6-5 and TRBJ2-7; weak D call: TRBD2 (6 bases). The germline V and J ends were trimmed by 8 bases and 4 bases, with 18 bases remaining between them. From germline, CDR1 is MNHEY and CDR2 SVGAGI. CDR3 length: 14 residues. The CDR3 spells CASSDKEGPYEQYF. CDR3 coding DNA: TGTGCCAGCTCCGACAAGGAGGGACCTTACGAGCAGTACTTC.

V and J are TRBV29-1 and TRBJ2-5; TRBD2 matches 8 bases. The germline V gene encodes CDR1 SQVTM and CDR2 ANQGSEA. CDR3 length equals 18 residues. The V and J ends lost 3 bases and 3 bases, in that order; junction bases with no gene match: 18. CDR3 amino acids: CSVEVLVAGGYLKETQYF. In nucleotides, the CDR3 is TGCAGCGTTGAGGTTCTGGTTGCGGGGGGCTATTTGAAAGAGACCCAGTACTTC.

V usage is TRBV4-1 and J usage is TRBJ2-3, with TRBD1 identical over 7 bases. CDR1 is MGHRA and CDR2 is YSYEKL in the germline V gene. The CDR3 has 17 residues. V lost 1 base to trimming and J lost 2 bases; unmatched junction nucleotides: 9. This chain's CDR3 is CASSQVLIGQVTDTQYF. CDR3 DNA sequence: TGCGCCAGCAGCCAAGTCCTTATTGGACAGGTCACAGATACGCAGTATTTT.

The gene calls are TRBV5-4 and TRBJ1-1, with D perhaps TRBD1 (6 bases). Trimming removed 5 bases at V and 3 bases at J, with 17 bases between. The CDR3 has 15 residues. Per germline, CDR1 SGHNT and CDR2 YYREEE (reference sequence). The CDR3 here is CASSLLQGTYTEAFF. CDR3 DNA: TGTGCCAGCAGTCTACTACAGGGAACTTACACTGAAGCTTTCTTT.

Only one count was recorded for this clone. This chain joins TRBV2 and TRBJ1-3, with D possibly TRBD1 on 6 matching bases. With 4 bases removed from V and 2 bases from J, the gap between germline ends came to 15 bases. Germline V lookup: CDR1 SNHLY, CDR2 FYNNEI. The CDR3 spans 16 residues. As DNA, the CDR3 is TGTGCCAGCAGTGTCTTTCAGGGGTTGGCTGGAAACACCATATATTTT. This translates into CASSVFQGLAGNTIYF.

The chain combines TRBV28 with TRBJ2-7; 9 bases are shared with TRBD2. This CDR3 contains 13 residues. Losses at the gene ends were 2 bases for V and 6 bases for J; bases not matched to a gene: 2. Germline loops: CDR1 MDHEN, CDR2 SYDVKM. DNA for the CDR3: TGTGCCAGCAGTTTACTAGCGGGGATCGAGCAGTACTTC. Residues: CASSLLAGIEQYF.

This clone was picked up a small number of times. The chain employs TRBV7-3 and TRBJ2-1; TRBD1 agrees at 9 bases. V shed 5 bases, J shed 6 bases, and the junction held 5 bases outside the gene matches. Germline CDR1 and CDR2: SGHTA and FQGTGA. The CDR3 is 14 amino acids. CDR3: CASSPGTGINEQFF. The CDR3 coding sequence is TGTGCCAGCAGCCCAGGGACAGGGATCAATGAGCAGTTCTTC.

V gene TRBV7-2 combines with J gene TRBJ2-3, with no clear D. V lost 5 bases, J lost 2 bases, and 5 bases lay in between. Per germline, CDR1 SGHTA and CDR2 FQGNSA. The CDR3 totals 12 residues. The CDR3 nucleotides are TGTGCCAGCAGCCTTATCACAGATACGCAGTATTTT. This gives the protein CASSLITDTQYF.

The chain's CDR3 is CASSTQTRTYEQYF. The CDR3 DNA reads as TGTGCCAGCAGTACCCAGACGAGGACCTACGAGCAGTACTTC. The genes are TRBV6-5 and TRBJ2-7; D ambiguous. The CDR3 consists of 14 residues. Germline V gene sequence: CDR1 MNHEY, CDR2 SVGAGI. V was cut by 5 bases and J by 2 bases, with 13 bases left in between.

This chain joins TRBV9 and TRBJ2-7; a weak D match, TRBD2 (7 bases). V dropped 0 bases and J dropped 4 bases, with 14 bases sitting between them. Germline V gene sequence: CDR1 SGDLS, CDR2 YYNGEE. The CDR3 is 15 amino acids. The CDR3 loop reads CASSVAGGGAYEQYF. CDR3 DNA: TGTGCCAGCAGCGTAGCGGGTGGGGGGGCTTACGAGCAGTACTTC.

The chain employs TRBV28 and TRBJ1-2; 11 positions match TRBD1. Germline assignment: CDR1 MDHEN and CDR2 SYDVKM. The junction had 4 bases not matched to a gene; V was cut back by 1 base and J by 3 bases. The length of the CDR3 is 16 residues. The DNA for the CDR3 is TGTGCCAGCAGTTTATCCCGGACAGGGGGCGACTATGGCTACACCTTC. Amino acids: CASSLSRTGGDYGYTF.

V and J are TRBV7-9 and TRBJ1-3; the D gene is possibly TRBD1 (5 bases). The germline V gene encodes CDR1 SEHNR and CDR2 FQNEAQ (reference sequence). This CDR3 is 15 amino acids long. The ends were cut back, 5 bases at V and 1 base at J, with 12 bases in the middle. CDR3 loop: CASSLIRGSGNTIYF. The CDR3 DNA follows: TGTGCCAGCAGCCTTATTAGGGGTTCTGGAAACACCATATATTTT.

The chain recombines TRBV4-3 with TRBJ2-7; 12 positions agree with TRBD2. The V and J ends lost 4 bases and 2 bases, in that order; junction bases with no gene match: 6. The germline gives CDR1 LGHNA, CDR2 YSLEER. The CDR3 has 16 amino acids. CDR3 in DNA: TGCGCCAGCAGCCGAGGACTAGCGGGACTTACCTACGAGCAGTACTTC. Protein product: CASSRGLAGLTYEQYF.

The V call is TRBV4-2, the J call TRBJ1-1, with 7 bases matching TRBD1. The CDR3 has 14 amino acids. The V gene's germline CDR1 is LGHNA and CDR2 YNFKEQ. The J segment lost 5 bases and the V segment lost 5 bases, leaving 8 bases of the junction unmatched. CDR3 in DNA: TGTGCCAGCAGCTTAGGGGGCTATGGAACTGAAGCTTTCTTT. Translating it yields CASSLGGYGTEAFF.

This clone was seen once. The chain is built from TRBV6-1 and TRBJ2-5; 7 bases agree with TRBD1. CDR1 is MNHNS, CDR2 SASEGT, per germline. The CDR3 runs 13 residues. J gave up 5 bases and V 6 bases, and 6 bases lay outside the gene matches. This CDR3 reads CASSDRERETQYF. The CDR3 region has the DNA TGTGCCAGCAGCGACAGGGAACGGGAGACCCAGTACTTC.